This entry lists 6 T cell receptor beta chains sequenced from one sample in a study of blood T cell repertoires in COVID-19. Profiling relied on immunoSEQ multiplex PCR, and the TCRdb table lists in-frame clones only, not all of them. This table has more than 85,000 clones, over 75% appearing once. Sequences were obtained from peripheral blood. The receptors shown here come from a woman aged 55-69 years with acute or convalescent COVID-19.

CDR3 sequence reads: CASSLAVPGLYNEQFF. Here the CDR3 DNA reads TGTGCCAGCAGCTTAGCGGTCCCCGGTCTCTACAATGAGCAGTTCTTC. This chain connects TRBV7-2 to TRBJ2-1; no clear D gene. CDR3 length equals 16 residues. Trimming took off 0 bases at V and 3 bases at J, with 12 bases between the two ends. Germline CDR1 reads SGHTA; CDR2 reads FQGNSA.

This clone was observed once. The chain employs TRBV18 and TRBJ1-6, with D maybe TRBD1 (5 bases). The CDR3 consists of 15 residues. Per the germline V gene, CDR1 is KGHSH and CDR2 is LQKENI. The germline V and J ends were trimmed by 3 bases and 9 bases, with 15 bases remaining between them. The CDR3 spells CASSPTDSSGSPLHF. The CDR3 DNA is TGTGCCAGCTCACCCACAGACAGTTCCGGTTCACCCCTCCACTTT.

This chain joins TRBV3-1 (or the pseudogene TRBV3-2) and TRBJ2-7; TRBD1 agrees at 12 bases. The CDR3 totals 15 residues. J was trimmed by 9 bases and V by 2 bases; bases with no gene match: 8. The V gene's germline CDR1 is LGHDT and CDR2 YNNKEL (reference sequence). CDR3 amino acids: CASSQQPGQGAVQYF. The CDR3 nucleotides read TGTGCCAGCAGCCAACAACCGGGACAGGGGGCTGTGCAGTACTTC.

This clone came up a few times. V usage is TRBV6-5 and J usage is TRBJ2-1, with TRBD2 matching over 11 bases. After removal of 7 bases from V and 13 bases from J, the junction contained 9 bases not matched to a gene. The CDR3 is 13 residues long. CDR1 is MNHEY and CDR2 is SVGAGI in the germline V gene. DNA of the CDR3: TGTGCCAGCAATCTAGCGGGAGGACTGATCCAGTTCTTC. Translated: CASNLAGGLIQFF.

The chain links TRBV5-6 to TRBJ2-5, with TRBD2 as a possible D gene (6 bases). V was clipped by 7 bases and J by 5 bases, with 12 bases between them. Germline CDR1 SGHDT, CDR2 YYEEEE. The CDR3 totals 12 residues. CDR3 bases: TGTGCCAGCGATTCCCGGGGGGAGACCCAGTACTTC. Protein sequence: CASDSRGETQYF.

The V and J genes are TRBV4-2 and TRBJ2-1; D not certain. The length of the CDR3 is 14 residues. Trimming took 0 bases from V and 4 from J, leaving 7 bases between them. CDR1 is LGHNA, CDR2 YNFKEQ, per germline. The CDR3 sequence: CASSQDLAYNEQFF. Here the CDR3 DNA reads TGTGCCAGCAGCCAAGATCTGGCTTACAATGAGCAGTTCTTC.